The rows below give T cell receptor beta chains drawn from one sample of a study of cytomegalovirus exposure and HLA in healthy donors. Only in-frame clones appear in the TCRdb table, and some are missing; sequencing was by immunoSEQ multiplex PCR. The data hold over 20,000 clones, with 70% observed a single time. Material: PBMCs. These receptors all stem from a woman aged 45 to 65 in good health and CMV-seronegative. Each CDR3 is given with its conserved first and last residue. D genes are given only for firm matches. Expanded clones are given a class, and other clones once, few, many or no size at all.

j_gene	d_gene	v_gene	abundance	CDR3aa	CDR3nt
TRBJ2-1	TRBD2	TRBV28	.	CASNLSGKSSYNEQFF	TGTGCCAGCAACCTTAGCGGGAAGAGCTCCTACAATGAGCAGTTCTTC
TRBJ2-3	TRBD2	TRBV5-4	.	CASSPRQRGSTDTQYF	TGTGCCAGCAGCCCGCGGCAGCGGGGAAGCACAGATACGCAGTATTTT
TRBJ1-1	.	TRBV29-1	.	CSVRGGTEAFF	TGCAGCGTTCGGGGGGGCACTGAAGCTTTCTTT
TRBJ1-1	.	TRBV27	few	CASSSQNTEAFF	TGTGCCAGCAGTTCACAGAACACTGAAGCTTTCTTT
TRBJ2-1	.	TRBV29-1	.	CSVVRGSVNEQFF	TGCAGCGTTGTACGCGGTTCGGTCAATGAGCAGTTCTTC
TRBJ1-1	.	TRBV7-8	few	CASSLGTRGNTEAFF	TGTGCCAGCAGCTTAGGCACAAGGGGGAACACTGAAGCTTTCTTT
TRBJ1-5	TRBD1	TRBV6-6	.	CASTSGGGDQPQHF	TGTGCCAGCACCTCAGGGGGCGGGGATCAGCCCCAGCATTTT
TRBJ1-1	TRBD1	TRBV10-1	.	CASSESGQGTEAFF	TGCGCCAGCAGTGAGTCGGGACAGGGGACTGAAGCTTTCTTT
TRBJ2-7	.	TRBV15	.	CATSTRQAYHEQYF	TGTGCCACCAGCACCAGACAGGCTTATCACGAGCAGTACTTC
TRBJ2-1	TRBD2	TRBV23-1	.	CAKLAGPNNEQFF	TGCGCCAAATTAGCGGGACCGAACAATGAGCAGTTCTTC
TRBJ2-1	TRBD2	TRBV19	.	CASSIVGREGQFF	TGTGCCAGTAGTATAGTGGGGAGGGAGGGGCAGTTCTTC
TRBJ1-6	.	TRBV2	.	CASSEGGLSPLHF	TGTGCCAGCAGTGAAGGGGGGCTGTCACCCCTCCACTTT
TRBJ1-4	.	TRBV15	.	CATSRSPPGNEKLFF	TGTGCCACCAGCAGAAGCCCTCCAGGGAACGAAAAACTGTTTTTT
TRBJ1-6	.	TRBV10-3	.	CAISESNTGSVFALHF	TGTGCCATCAGTGAATCGAATACAGGGAGCGTGTTCGCCCTCCACTTT
TRBJ1-1	.	TRBV6-1	few	CASKGREGTEAFF	TGTGCCAGCAAAGGCAGGGAGGGAACTGAAGCTTTCTTT
TRBJ1-2	.	TRBV27	.	CASSSLDSYGYTF	TGTGCCAGCAGTTCCCTGGACAGCTATGGCTACACCTTC
TRBJ2-3	.	TRBV7-9	.	CASSYDLDTQYF	TGTGCCAGCAGCTACGACTTAGATACGCAGTATTTT
TRBJ2-7	TRBD2	TRBV5-1	few	CASSVTSGSIEQYF	TGCGCCAGCAGCGTGACTAGCGGGAGTATCGAGCAGTACTTC
TRBJ2-1	.	TRBV6-1	.	CASSGRGYNEQFF	TGTGCCAGCAGTGGTAGGGGATACAATGAGCAGTTCTTC
TRBJ1-1	.	TRBV29-1	.	CSVPGGAEAFF	TGCAGCGTCCCCGGGGGGGCCGAAGCTTTCTTT
TRBJ1-1	.	TRBV5-1	.	CASSRGMNTEAFF	TGCGCCAGCAGCCGGGGGATGAACACTGAAGCTTTCTTT
TRBJ1-5	.	TRBV4-1	.	CASSSRLGLRSNQPQHF	TGCGCCAGCAGCTCCCGACTAGGTCTAAGGAGCAATCAGCCCCAGCATTTT
TRBJ1-5	.	TRBV27	.	CASRPEPQHF	TGTGCCAGCAGACCGGAGCCCCAGCATTTT
TRBJ1-5	TRBD1	TRBV19	once	CASRQGTDQPQHF	TGTGCCAGCCGACAGGGCACGGATCAGCCCCAGCATTTT
TRBJ1-4	.	TRBV4-2	.	CASSQDPGQSNEKLFF	TGTGCCAGCAGCCAAGATCCAGGACAGAGTAATGAAAAACTGTTTTTT
TRBJ1-6	TRBD1	TRBV4-1	.	CASSQDRDSAYNSPLHF	TGCGCCAGCAGCCAGGACAGGGATTCGGCATATAATTCACCCCTCCACTTT
TRBJ1-5	TRBD1	TRBV25-1	.	CASSETGWDQPQHF	TGTGCCAGCAGTGAGACAGGGTGGGATCAGCCCCAGCATTTT
TRBJ2-7	TRBD1	TRBV4-1	.	CASSLGSQGDYEQYF	TGCGCCAGCAGCCTGGGGTCGCAGGGGGACTACGAGCAGTACTTC
TRBJ2-3	.	TRBV4-1	.	CASSPVVADTQYF	TGCGCCAGCAGCCCAGTGGTCGCAGATACGCAGTATTTT
TRBJ1-6	.	TRBV6-5	.	CASSVKGGSPLHF	TGTGCCAGCAGTGTCAAGGGAGGGTCACCCCTCCACTTT
TRBJ1-5	TRBD1	TRBV19	.	CASRRDRSTNQPQHF	TGTGCCAGTAGGAGGGACAGATCTACCAATCAGCCCCAGCATTTT
TRBJ2-7	.	TRBV25-1	.	CASSRVESYEQYF	TGTGCCAGCTCCAGAGTGGAGTCCTACGAGCAGTACTTC
TRBJ2-2	.	TRBV29-1	.	CSVRDYRNTGELFF	TGCAGCGTTCGGGATTACCGTAACACCGGGGAGCTGTTTTTT
TRBJ2-7	.	TRBV5-6	.	CASSLEGSREYF	TGTGCCAGCAGCTTGGAGGGGTCTCGGGAGTACTTC
TRBJ2-7	TRBD2	TRBV29-1	.	CSVATSGRAGEQYF	TGCAGCGTGGCCACTAGCGGGAGGGCCGGGGAGCAGTACTTC
TRBJ1-1	.	TRBV6-6	.	CASSPQETNTEAFF	TGTGCCAGCAGTCCACAGGAGACGAACACTGAAGCTTTCTTT
TRBJ2-5	.	TRBV29-1	.	CSVLGDAETQYF	TGCAGCGTTCTAGGGGATGCAGAGACCCAGTACTTC
TRBJ1-5	TRBD1	TRBV6-5	.	CASSSTGGNQPQHF	TGTGCCAGCAGTTCGACAGGGGGAAATCAGCCCCAGCATTTT
TRBJ2-7	TRBD2	TRBV6-5	.	CASRNPRTSYEQYF	TGTGCCAGCAGAAACCCCCGGACTAGCTACGAGCAGTACTTC
TRBJ1-2	TRBD1	TRBV6-1	.	CASSTTGSYGYTF	TGTGCCAGCAGTACGACAGGGAGCTATGGCTACACCTTC
TRBJ1-2	TRBD1	TRBV6-1	.	CASSARDRDYGYTF	TGTGCCAGCAGCGCTAGGGACAGGGACTATGGCTACACCTTC
TRBJ1-1	.	TRBV19	once	CASSPHSGTQYTEAFF	TGTGCCAGTAGTCCTCACTCCGGGACACAATACACTGAAGCTTTCTTT
TRBJ1-5	.	TRBV2	.	CASSDNLRGSRQPQHF	TGTGCCAGCAGTGATAATCTCAGGGGCTCAAGACAGCCCCAGCATTTT
TRBJ1-4	TRBD1	TRBV29-1	few	CSVEVGQGNEKLFF	TGCAGCGTCGAAGTTGGACAGGGGAATGAAAAACTGTTTTTT
TRBJ2-2	.	TRBV6-1	.	CATTRQSTTGELFF	TGTGCCACAACGAGGCAGTCTACAACCGGGGAGCTGTTTTTT